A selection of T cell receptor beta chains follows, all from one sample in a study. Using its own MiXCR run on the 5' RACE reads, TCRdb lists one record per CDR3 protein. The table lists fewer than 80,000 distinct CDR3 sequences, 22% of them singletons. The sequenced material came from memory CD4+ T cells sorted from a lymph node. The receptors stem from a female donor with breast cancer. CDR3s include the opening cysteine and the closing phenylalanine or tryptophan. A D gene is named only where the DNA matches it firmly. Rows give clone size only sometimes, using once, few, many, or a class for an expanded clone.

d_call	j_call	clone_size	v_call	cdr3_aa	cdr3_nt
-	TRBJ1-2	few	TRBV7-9	CASSFGQYGYTF	TGTGCCAGCAGCTTCGGGCAATATGGCTACACCTTC
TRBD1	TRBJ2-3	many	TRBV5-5	CASSLYLPGQGGDTQYF	TGTGCCAGCAGCTTGTACTTACCGGGACAGGGTGGAGATACGCAGTATTTT
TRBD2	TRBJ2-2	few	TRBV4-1	CASRGGRILGEGELFF	TGCGCCAGCAGAGGCGGGAGGATCCTGGGAGAGGGGGAGCTGTTTTTT
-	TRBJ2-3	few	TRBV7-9	CASSLGYGGTDTQYF	TGTGCCAGCAGCTTAGGATATGGCGGCACAGATACGCAGTATTTT
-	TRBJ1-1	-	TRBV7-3	CASSPQGSTEAFF	TGTGCCAGCAGCCCTCAGGGGAGCACTGAAGCTTTCTTT
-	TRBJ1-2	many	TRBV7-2	CASSLALQDGYTF	TGTGCCAGCAGCTTAGCGTTGCAGGACGGCTACACCTTC
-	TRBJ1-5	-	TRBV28	CASSLADRYQPQHF	TGTGCCAGCAGTTTGGCGGACAGATATCAGCCCCAGCATTTT
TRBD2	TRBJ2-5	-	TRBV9	CASSVVGGLADQETQYF	TGTGCCAGCAGCGTAGTAGGTGGACTAGCGGACCAAGAGACCCAGTACTTC
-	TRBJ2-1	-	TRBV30	CAWTHSPDEQFF	TGTGCCTGGACCCACTCCCCTGATGAGCAGTTCTTC
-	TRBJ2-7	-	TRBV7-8	CASSPRGFAYEQYF	TGTGCCAGCAGCCCCAGAGGATTCGCCTACGAGCAGTACTTC
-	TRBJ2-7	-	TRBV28	CASSLPLTGTYEQYF	TGTGCCAGCAGTTTACCCTTGACAGGAACCTACGAGCAGTACTTC
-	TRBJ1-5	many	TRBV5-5	CASSPGGRGGNQPQHF	TGTGCCAGCAGTCCTGGGGGGAGGGGTGGCAATCAGCCCCAGCATTTT
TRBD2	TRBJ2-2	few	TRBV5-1	CASSRIVAGSTGELFF	TGCGCCAGCAGCCGAATCGTAGCGGGAAGCACCGGGGAGCTGTTTTTT
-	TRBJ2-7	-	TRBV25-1	CASSRYYEQYF	TGTGCCAGCAGTAGGTACTACGAGCAGTACTTC
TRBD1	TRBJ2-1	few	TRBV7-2	CACSLGGRYNEQFF	TGTGCCTGCAGCTTAGGGGGCAGATACAATGAGCAGTTCTTC
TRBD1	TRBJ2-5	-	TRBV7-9	CASSRSDRGGEETQYF	TGTGCCAGCAGCCGTTCGGACAGGGGAGGAGAGGAGACCCAGTACTTC
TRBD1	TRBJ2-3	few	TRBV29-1	CSVVAGGTDTQYF	TGCAGCGTTGTGGCAGGGGGCACAGATACACAGTATTTT
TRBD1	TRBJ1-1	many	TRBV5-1	CASSLHRGKGDTEAFF	TGCGCCAGCAGCTTACACAGGGGAAAGGGGGACACTGAAGCTTTCTTT
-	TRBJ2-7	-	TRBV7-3	CASSPDRYSYEQYF	TGTGCCAGCAGCCCCGACAGATACTCCTACGAGCAGTACTTC
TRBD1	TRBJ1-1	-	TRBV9	CASSVGTGVGNTEAFF	TGTGCCAGCAGCGTAGGCACAGGGGTCGGAAACACTGAAGCTTTCTTT
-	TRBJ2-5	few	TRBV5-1	CASSPLVSGEETQYF	TGCGCCAGCAGTCCCCTGGTATCGGGAGAAGAGACCCAGTACTTC
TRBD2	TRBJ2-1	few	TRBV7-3	CASSPTSASSYNEQFF	TGTGCCAGCAGTCCTACTAGCGCGAGCTCCTACAATGAGCAGTTCTTC
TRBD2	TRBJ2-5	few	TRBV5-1	CASRREGQETQYF	TGCGCCAGCAGGCGGGAGGGGCAAGAGACCCAGTACTTC